This T cell receptor beta chain is from a study of shared clonotypes between healthy human individuals. Sorted-subset replicate PCR reactions were performed with about 190 ng DNA, corresponding to 30,000 or so T cell genomes. TCRdb's table, derived via immunoSEQ multiplex PCR, lists solely in-frame clones and lacks some. The data contain over 2,000,000 clones, 93% of them seen just once; the ten biggest clones take up less than 2%. Looked up from germline, CDR1 is MDHEN and CDR2 is SYDVKM. The V gene lost 4 bases and the J gene lost 6 bases, with 13 bases spanning the gap. The CDR3 has 13 residues. Naive CD8 cells comprised CD45RO-negative, CCR7-positively selected cells, excluding terminally differentiated effector memory CD45RA+ cells.

Sequencing was performed on naive CD8+ T cells from PBMCs. The TCR comes from a young man in good health. Some clones in this sample may be carry-over from other donors' samples. The chain couples TRBV28 to TRBJ2-7; tentatively, D is TRBD2 (6 bases). The CDR3 reads CASSWGERGEQYF. The CDR3 DNA reads as TGTGCCAGCAGTTGGGGGGAGAGAGGCGAGCAGTACTTC. Using reference TRBV28 and TRBJ2-7 for the parts outside the CDR3, the full variable domain is DVKVTQSSRYLVKRTGEKVFLECVQDMDHENMFWYRQDPGLGLRLIYFSYDVKMKEKGDIPEGYSVSREKKERFSLILESASTNQTSMYLCASSWGERGEQYFGPGTRLTVT.